The 3 T cell receptor beta chains below all came from one sample that was sequenced in a study of vaccination and CD4 T cells after COVID-19. Their antigen targets remain unknown. Cultured CD4+ T cells had their DNA profiled by the Oncomine TCR Beta short-read assay. TCRdb redid the calling of the PCR reads with MiXCR, one entry per CDR3 protein. This sample carries 14,000 to 15,000 distinct CDR3 sequences, less than 30% of them seen once, and the ten largest clones take under 30%. Specified treatment: 10-day PBMC culture with coronavirus spike peptide pools or control peptides (ViraFEST assay). Input material: cultured CD4+ T cells from blood. The receptor set was obtained from a human donor with COVID-19.

This clonotype was seen a few times. This chain joins TRBV7-2 and TRBJ2-5; TRBD1 might be the D (6 bases). The germline V and J ends were trimmed by 4 bases and 3 bases, with 9 bases remaining between them. CDR1 and CDR2 (germline): SGHTA, FQGNSA. The CDR3 runs to 13 residues. CDR3 loop: CASSSDSKETQYF. CDR3 DNA: TGTGCCAGCAGCTCGGACAGTAAAGAGACCCAGTACTTC.

The V and J genes are TRBV19 and TRBJ1-1; 10 nucleotides line up with TRBD1. CDR1 and CDR2 from the germline V gene are LNHDA and SQIVND (reference sequence). J was trimmed by 3 bases and V by 5 bases; bases with no gene match: 6. The CDR3 contains 15 residues. The CDR3 DNA is TGTGCCAGTAGTTCAACCGGGACAGGGGACACTGAAGCTTTCTTT. Encoded protein: CASSSTGTGDTEAFF.

This chain links TRBV20-1 with TRBJ2-1; no definite D call. Trimming shortened V by 2 bases and J by 7 bases, and 15 bases separated the two germline ends. CDR3 length: 14 residues. Germline V gene data show CDR1 as DFQATT and CDR2 as SNEGSKA (reference sequence). CDR3 in amino acids: CSARSPWAHNEQFF. CDR3 bases: TGCAGTGCTAGATCCCCCTGGGCCCATAATGAGCAGTTCTTC.